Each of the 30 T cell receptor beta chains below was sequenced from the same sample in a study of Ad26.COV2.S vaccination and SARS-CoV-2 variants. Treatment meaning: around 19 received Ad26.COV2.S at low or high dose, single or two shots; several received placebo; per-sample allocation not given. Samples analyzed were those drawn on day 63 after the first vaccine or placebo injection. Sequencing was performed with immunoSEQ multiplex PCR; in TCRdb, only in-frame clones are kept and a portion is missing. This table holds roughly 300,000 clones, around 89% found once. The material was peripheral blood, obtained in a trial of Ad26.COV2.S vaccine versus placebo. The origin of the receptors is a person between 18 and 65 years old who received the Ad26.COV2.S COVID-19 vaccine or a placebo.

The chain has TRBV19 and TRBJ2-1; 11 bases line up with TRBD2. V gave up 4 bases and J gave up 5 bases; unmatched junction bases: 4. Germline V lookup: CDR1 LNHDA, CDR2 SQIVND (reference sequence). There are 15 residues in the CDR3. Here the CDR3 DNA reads TGTGCCAGTAGTAAACTAGCGGGGGAGAACAATGAGCAGTTCTTC. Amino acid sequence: CASSKLAGENNEQFF.

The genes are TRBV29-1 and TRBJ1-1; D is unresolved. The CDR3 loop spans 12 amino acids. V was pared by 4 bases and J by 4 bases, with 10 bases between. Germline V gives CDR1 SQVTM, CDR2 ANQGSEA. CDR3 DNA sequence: TGCAGCGTTGCGCAGGTTAGCACTGAAGCTTTCTTT. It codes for CSVAQVSTEAFF.

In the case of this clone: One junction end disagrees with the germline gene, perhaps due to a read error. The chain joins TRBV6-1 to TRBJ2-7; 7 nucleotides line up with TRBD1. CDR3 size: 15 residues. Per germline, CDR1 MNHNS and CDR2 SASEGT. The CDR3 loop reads CASREAGTAFYEQYF. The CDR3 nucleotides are TGTGCCAGCAGAGAAGCAGGGACAGCTTTCTACGAGCAGTACTTC.

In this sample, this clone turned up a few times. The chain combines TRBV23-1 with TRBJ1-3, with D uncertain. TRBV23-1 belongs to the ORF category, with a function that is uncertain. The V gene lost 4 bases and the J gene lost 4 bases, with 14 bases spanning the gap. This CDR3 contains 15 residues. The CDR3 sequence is CASSRLNIAGNTIYF. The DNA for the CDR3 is TGCGCCAGCAGTCGCTTAAACATAGCGGGAAACACCATATATTTT.

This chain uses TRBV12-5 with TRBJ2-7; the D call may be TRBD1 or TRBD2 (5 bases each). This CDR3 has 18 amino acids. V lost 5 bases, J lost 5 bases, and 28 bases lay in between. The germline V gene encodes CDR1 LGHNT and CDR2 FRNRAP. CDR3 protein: CASGLASGPSVLADEQYF. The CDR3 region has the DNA TGTGCTAGTGGTCTTGCCTCAGGGCCGAGTGTCCTAGCTGACGAGCAGTACTTC.

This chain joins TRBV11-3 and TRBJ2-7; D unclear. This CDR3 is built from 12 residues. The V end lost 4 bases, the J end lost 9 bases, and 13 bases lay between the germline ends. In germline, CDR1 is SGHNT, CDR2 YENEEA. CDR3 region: CASSSGPGRQYF. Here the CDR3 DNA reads TGTGCCAGCAGCTCAGGCCCCGGTAGGCAGTACTTC.

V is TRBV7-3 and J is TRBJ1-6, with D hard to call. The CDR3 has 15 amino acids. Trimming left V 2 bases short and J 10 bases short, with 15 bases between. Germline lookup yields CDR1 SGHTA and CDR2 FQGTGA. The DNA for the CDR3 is TGTGCCAGCAGCTTAGAGGCGGGATCACGGTCACCCCTCCACTTT. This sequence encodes CASSLEAGSRSPLHF.

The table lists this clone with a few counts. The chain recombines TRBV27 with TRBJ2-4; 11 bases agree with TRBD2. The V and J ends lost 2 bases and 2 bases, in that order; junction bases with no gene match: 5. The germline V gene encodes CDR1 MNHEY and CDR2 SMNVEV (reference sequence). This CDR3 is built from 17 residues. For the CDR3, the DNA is TGTGCCAGCAGTTTACTAGCGGGAGGATTAACCAAAAACATTCAGTACTTC. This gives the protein CASSLLAGGLTKNIQYF.

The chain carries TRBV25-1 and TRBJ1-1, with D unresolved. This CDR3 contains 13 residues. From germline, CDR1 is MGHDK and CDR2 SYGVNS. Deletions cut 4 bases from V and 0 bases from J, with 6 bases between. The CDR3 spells CASSGPMNTEAFF. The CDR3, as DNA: TGTGCCAGCAGTGGCCCTATGAACACTGAAGCTTTCTTT.

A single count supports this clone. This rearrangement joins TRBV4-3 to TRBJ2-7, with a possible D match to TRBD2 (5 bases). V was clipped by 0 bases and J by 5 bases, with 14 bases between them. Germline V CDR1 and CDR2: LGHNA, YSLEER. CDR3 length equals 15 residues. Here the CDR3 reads CASSQEPHRGNEQYF. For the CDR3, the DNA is TGCGCCAGCAGCCAAGAGCCCCACCGGGGAAACGAGCAGTACTTC.

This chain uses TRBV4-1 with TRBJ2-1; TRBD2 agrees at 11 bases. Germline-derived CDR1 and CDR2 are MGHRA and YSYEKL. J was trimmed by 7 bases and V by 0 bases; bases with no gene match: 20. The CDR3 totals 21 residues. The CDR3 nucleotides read TGCGCCAGCAGCCAAGATCATCTATCCACTAGCGGGGGCTTCGGTTTAAATGAGCAGTTCTTC. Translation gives CASSQDHLSTSGGFGLNEQFF.

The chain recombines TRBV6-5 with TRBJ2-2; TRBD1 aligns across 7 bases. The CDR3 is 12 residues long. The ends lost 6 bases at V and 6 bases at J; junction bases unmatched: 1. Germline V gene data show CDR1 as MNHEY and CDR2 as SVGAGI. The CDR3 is CASRQGPGELFF. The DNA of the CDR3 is TGTGCCAGCAGACAGGGGCCCGGGGAGCTGTTTTTT.

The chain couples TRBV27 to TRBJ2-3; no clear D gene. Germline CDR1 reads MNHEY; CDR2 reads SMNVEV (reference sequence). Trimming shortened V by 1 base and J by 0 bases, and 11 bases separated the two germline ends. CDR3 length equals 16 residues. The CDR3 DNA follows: TGTGCCAGCAGTTTATTCTCGGGCCGAAGCACAGATACGCAGTATTTT. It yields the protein CASSLFSGRSTDTQYF.

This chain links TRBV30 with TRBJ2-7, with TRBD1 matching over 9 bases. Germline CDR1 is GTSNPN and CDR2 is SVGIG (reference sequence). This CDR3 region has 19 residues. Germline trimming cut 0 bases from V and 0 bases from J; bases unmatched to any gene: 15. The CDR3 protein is CAWSVLKGQGTYYSYEQYF. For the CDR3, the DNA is TGTGCCTGGAGTGTCCTTAAGGGACAGGGTACTTACTACTCCTACGAGCAGTACTTC.

This CDR3 reads CASSLQGRNTEAFF. Written as DNA, the CDR3 is TGTGCCAGCAGCTTACAGGGAAGGAACACTGAAGCTTTCTTT. The chain employs TRBV11-1 and TRBJ1-1; D is possibly TRBD1 (5 bases). The CDR3 length is 14 residues. Trimming took off 2 bases at V and 1 base at J, with 8 bases between the two ends. Germline V gene lookup returns CDR1 SGHAT and CDR2 FQDESV (reference sequence).

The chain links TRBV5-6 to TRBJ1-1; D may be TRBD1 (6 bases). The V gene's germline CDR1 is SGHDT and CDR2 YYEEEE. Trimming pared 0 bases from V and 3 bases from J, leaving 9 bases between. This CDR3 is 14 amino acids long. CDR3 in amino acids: CASSLGTEYTEAFF. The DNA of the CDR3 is TGTGCCAGCAGCTTGGGGACAGAGTACACTGAAGCTTTCTTT.

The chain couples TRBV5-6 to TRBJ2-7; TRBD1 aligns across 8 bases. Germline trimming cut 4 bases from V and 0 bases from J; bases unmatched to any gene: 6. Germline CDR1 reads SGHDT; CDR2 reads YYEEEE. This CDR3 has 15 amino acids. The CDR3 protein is CASSPQGASSYEQYF. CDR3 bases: TGTGCCAGCAGCCCTCAGGGGGCGAGCTCCTACGAGCAGTACTTC.

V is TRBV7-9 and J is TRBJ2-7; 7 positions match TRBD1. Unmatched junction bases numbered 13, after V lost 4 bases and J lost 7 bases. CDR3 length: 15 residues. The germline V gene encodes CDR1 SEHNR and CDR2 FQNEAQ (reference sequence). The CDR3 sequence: CASSSLLTGTAEQYF. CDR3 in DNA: TGTGCCAGCAGCTCACTACTTACCGGGACAGCGGAGCAGTACTTC.

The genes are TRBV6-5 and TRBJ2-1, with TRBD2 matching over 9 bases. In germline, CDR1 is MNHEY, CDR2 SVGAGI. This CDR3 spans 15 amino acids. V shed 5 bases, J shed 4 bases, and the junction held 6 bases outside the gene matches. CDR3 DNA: TGTGCCAGCAGTACGACTAGCGGCAAGTACAATGAGCAGTTCTTC. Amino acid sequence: CASSTTSGKYNEQFF.

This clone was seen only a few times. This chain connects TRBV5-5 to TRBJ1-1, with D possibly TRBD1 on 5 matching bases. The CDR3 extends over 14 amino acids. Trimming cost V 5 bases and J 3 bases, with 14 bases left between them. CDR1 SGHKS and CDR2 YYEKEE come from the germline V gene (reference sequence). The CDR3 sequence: CASSYWGRYTEAFF. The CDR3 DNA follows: TGTGCCAGCAGTTACTGGGGGAGGTACACTGAAGCTTTCTTT.

The CDR3 protein is CASSFKGPGTSGRGYSSYEQYF. The CDR3 nucleotides read TGTGCCAGCAGCTTTAAGGGCCCGGGGACTAGCGGGAGGGGGTATTCCTCCTACGAGCAGTACTTC. The J gene is TRBJ2-7, the V gene TRBV6-6; 16 positions agree with TRBD2. The ends lost 6 bases at V and 0 bases at J; junction bases unmatched: 20. CDR3 length: 22 amino acids. CDR1 is MNHNY and CDR2 is SVGAGI in the germline V gene (reference sequence).

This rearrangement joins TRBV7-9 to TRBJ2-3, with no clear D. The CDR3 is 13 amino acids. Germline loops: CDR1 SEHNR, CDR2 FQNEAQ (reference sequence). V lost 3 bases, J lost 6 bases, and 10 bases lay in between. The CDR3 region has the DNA TGTGCCAGCAGCTTTGGATCACAGGATACGCAGTATTTT. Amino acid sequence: CASSFGSQDTQYF.

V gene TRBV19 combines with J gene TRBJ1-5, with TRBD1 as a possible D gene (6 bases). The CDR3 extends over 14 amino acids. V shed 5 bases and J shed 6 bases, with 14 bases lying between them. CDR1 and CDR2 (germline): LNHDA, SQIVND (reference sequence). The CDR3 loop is CASSGTTNRQPQHF. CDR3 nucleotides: TGTGCCAGTAGTGGGACAACTAATCGTCAGCCCCAGCATTTT.

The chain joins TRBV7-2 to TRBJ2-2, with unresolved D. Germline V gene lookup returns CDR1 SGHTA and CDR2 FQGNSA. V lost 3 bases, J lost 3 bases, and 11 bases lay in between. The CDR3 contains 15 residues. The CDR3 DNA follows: TGTGCCAGCAGCTTGGGTCCCGTCGACACCGGGGAGCTGTTTTTT. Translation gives CASSLGPVDTGELFF.

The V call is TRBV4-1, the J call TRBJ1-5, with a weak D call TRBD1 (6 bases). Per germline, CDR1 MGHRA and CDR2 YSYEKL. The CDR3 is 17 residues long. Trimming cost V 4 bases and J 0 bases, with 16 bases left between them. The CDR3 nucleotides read TGCGCCAGCAGCCTATTCAGACAGGCCGATAGCAATCAGCCCCAGCATTTT. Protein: CASSLFRQADSNQPQHF.

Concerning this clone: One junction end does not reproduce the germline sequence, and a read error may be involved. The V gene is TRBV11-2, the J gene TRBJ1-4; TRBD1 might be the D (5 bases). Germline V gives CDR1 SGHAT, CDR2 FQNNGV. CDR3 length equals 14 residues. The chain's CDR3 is CASSLAGSHYPDHF. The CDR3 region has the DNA TGTGCCAGCAGCTTAGCAGGGTCACACTATCCGGACCATTTT.

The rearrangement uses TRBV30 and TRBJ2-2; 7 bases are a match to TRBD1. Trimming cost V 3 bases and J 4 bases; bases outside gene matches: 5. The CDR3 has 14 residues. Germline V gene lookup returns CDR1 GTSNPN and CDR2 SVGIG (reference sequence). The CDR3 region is CAWSTGAGTGELFF. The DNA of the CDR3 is TGTGCCTGGAGCACAGGGGCGGGCACCGGGGAGCTGTTTTTT.

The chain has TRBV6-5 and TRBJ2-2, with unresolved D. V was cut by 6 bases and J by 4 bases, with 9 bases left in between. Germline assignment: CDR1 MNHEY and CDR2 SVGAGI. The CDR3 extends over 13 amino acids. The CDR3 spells CASRDLPTGELFF. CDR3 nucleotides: TGTGCCAGCAGGGACCTACCCACCGGGGAGCTGTTTTTT.

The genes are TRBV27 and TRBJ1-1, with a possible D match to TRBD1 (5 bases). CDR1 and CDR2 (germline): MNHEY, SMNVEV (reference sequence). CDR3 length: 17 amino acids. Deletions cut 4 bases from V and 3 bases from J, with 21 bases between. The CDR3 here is CASSSRPRNLGDTEAFF. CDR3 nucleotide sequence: TGTGCCAGCAGTTCCCGCCCCCGGAACCTAGGGGACACTGAAGCTTTCTTT.

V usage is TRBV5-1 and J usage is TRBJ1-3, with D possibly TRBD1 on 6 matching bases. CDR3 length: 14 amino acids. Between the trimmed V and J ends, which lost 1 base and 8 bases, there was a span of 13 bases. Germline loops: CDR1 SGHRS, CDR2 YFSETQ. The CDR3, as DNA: TGCGCCAGCAGCTTGTTCGACAGGTCGGACACCATATATTTT. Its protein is CASSLFDRSDTIYF.